Each of the 19 T cell receptor beta chains below was sequenced from the same sample in a study of naive and memory T cell subsets. Treatment reported: skin biopsy from PPD injection site in Mantoux-positive individual. An oligonucleotide containing a UMI was ligated to the 3' end of TCR cDNA. The SP2 primer and nested alpha and beta constant region primers amplified ligated cDNA in four rounds. MiXCR, applied by TCRdb to the UMI-ligation and nested PCR reads, yields one record per CDR3 protein. The sample lists about 37,000 distinct CDR3 sequences, approximately 9.9% occurring once. The source was skin, collected from a tuberculin skin test site. The source of these receptors is an adult in good health.

This clonotype turned up a few times. The chain carries TRBV3-1 and TRBJ2-4; 10 nucleotides match TRBD1. The germline CDR1 and CDR2 sequences are LGHDT and YNNKEL (reference sequence). This CDR3 is built from 16 residues. V trimming: 1 base; J trimming: 6 bases; junction bases outside the gene matches: 6. DNA for the CDR3: TGTGCCAGCAGCCAAGTAGGGGGGACAGGGGTAAACATTCAGTACTTC. This codes for CASSQVGGTGVNIQYF.

This clonotype has ten or more counts. The chain recombines TRBV6-4 with TRBJ2-5; D uncertain. The V end lost 5 bases, the J end lost 2 bases, and 9 bases lay between the germline ends. The CDR3 sequence is 13 residues long. Germline assignment: CDR1 MRHNA and CDR2 SNTAGT. CDR3 amino acids: CASSLSPQETQYF. The DNA for the CDR3 is TGTGCCAGCAGTCTATCCCCTCAAGAGACCCAGTACTTC.

The CDR3 sequence: CASHQAGGSTEAFF. DNA of the CDR3: TGCGCCAGCCACCAAGCAGGGGGCTCAACTGAAGCTTTCTTT. The genes are TRBV5-1 and TRBJ1-1; 8 nucleotides match TRBD1. The CDR3 sequence is 14 residues long. Germline loops: CDR1 SGHRS, CDR2 YFSETQ. The V and J ends lost 7 bases and 5 bases, in that order; junction bases with no gene match: 10.

This clonotype showed up many times. This sequence joins TRBV6-6 and TRBJ2-2; D gene uncertain. The CDR3 consists of 13 residues. Deletions cut 9 bases from V and 0 bases from J, with 8 bases between. Germline-derived CDR1 and CDR2 are MNHNY and SVGAGI (reference sequence). The CDR3 bases are TGTGCCAGTCCAGCAACGAACACCGGGGAGCTGTTTTTT. Amino acid sequence: CASPATNTGELFF.

This clonotype has more than one count but fewer than ten. The J gene is TRBJ1-6, the V gene TRBV2, with D possibly matching TRBD1 (5 bases). Per germline, CDR1 SNHLY and CDR2 FYNNEI. Trimming took off 10 bases at V and 7 bases at J, with 20 bases between the two ends. The CDR3 totals 15 residues. CDR3 residues: CAINRWGTGNSPLHF. In DNA, the CDR3 is TGTGCCATCAACCGGTGGGGGACGGGCAATTCACCCCTCCACTTT.

This clonotype was found many times. The V and J genes are TRBV29-1 and TRBJ2-2; the D call may be TRBD1 or TRBD2 (6 bases each). Germline CDR1 SQVTM, CDR2 ANQGSEA. This CDR3 region has 13 residues. V was cut by 8 bases and J by 3 bases, with 13 bases left in between. This CDR3 reads CSITGGHTGELFF. The DNA for the CDR3 is TGCAGCATCACTGGGGGGCACACCGGGGAGCTGTTTTTT.

This clonotype was seen a few times. The junction and the germline gene differ at one end; a read error may be behind it. The V call is TRBV6-2 or TRBV6-3, the J call TRBJ2-5; D is undetermined. The CDR3 covers 16 residues. Germline CDR1 MNHEY, CDR2 SVGEGT. CDR3 amino acids: CSSSYSWAAYQETQYF. DNA of the CDR3: TGTTCCAGCAGTTACTCTTGGGCGGCGTACCAAGAGACCCAGTACTTC.

This clonotype was seen many times. This chain links TRBV27 with TRBJ1-6; D is ambiguous. This CDR3 is 14 amino acids long. V was pared by 3 bases and J by 7 bases, with 10 bases between. The germline V gene has CDR1 MNHEY and CDR2 SMNVEV (reference sequence). The CDR3 sequence: CASSLEGFNSPLHF. CDR3 sequence (DNA): TGTGCCAGCAGTTTGGAGGGCTTCAATTCACCCCTCCACTTT.

This clonotype was detected ten times or more. The chain recombines TRBV29-1 with TRBJ2-3; 8 bases map to TRBD1. V dropped 7 bases and J dropped 5; count of bases not matched to a gene: 8. CDR3 length: 13 residues. From germline, CDR1 is SQVTM and CDR2 ANQGSEA. Here the CDR3 DNA reads TGCAGCGCGACGCAGGGGGCTGGAGATACGCAGTATTTT. This translates into CSATQGAGDTQYF.

The chain is built from TRBV27 and TRBJ1-5, with 11 bases matching TRBD1. V shed 5 bases and J 5 bases; nucleotides not matched to a gene: 5. The V gene's germline CDR1 is MNHEY and CDR2 SMNVEV (reference sequence). This CDR3 contains 15 residues. CDR3 sequence reads: CASSAWTGGYQPQHF. DNA of the CDR3: TGTGCCAGCAGTGCATGGACAGGGGGCTATCAGCCCCAGCATTTT.

The chain links TRBV5-1 to TRBJ2-1, with D tentatively TRBD1 (6 bases). The CDR3 has 15 residues. The V end was cut by 4 bases, the J end by 4 bases, with 15 bases between. The germline CDR1 and CDR2 sequences are SGHRS and YFSETQ. The CDR3 nucleotides are TGCGCCAGCAGCCAACAGGGATTTGAGTACAATGAGCAGTTCTTC. It codes for CASSQQGFEYNEQFF.

This clonotype was found many times. The gene calls are TRBV7-9 and TRBJ1-1, with 9 positions matching TRBD1. The CDR3 runs to 18 residues. Germline V gene data show CDR1 as SEHNR and CDR2 as FQNEAQ (reference sequence). J lost 4 bases, V lost 1 base, and 13 bases had no gene match. Here the CDR3 DNA reads TGTGCCAGCAGCTTAGGGGTTGGGACAGGGTTGGCATCCACTGAAGCTTTCTTT. Translation gives CASSLGVGTGLASTEAFF.

This clonotype was detected a few times. This chain joins TRBV7-6 and TRBJ2-3; TRBD2 aligns across 13 bases. The germline gives CDR1 SGHVS, CDR2 FNYEAQ. J gave up 6 bases and V 4 bases, and 4 bases lay outside the gene matches. The CDR3 length is 15 residues. The chain's CDR3 is CASSSGLAGMDTQYF. The CDR3 coding sequence is TGTGCCAGCAGCTCGGGACTAGCGGGGATGGATACGCAGTATTTT.

This rearrangement joins TRBV27 to TRBJ2-1; D is perhaps TRBD2 (5 bases). The V gene's germline CDR1 is MNHEY and CDR2 SMNVEV (reference sequence). The CDR3 covers 17 residues. The V end lost 2 bases, the J end lost 5 bases, and 19 bases lay between the germline ends. CDR3 sequence reads: CASSLHPTGWFHNEQFF. The CDR3 nucleotides read TGTGCCAGCAGTTTACACCCCACGGGGTGGTTCCACAATGAGCAGTTCTTC.

This clonotype occurred many times. The J gene is TRBJ2-3, the V gene TRBV5-5; TRBD2 agrees at 8 bases. Germline-derived CDR1 and CDR2 are SGHKS and YYEKEE (reference sequence). CDR3 length equals 16 residues. The V gene end was trimmed by 4 bases and the J gene end by 0 bases; junction bases not matched to a gene: 7. CDR3: CASSRISSGSTDTQYF. DNA for the CDR3: TGTGCCAGCAGCCGAATCTCTAGCGGGAGCACAGATACGCAGTATTTT.

By frequency in the sample, this clonotype is medium-sized. The V gene is TRBV20-1, the J gene TRBJ2-1; perhaps TRBD2 as D (6 bases). V lost 5 bases and J 0 bases, leaving 17 bases between the germline ends. Germline loops: CDR1 DFQATT, CDR2 SNEGSKA (reference sequence). CDR3 length: 16 amino acids. The CDR3 protein is CSAPLAGPSSYNEQFF. CDR3 nucleotide sequence: TGCAGTGCTCCGCTGGCGGGACCAAGCTCCTACAATGAGCAGTTCTTC.

This clonotype was picked up many times. The rearrangement joins TRBV20-1 to TRBJ2-5; TRBD2 agrees at 11 bases. J lost 3 bases, V lost 8 bases, and 8 bases had no gene match. Germline CDR1 and CDR2: DFQATT and SNEGSKA (reference sequence). The CDR3 length is 14 residues. The CDR3 spells CSPSSGGAKETQYF. CDR3 in DNA: TGCAGTCCCAGTAGCGGGGGGGCGAAAGAGACCCAGTACTTC.

This clonotype has at least ten counts. The J gene is TRBJ2-1, the V gene TRBV11-2; 12 bases match TRBD2. Trimming removed 6 bases from V and 7 bases from J; junction bases left unmatched: 7. The germline CDR1 and CDR2 sequences are SGHAT and FQNNGV. The CDR3 has 15 residues. This CDR3 reads CASRPSGGAGNEQFF. The CDR3 bases are TGTGCCAGCAGACCTAGCGGGGGGGCAGGGAATGAGCAGTTCTTC.

The chain recombines TRBV6-1 with TRBJ1-5, with a tentative D call TRBD1 (6 bases). Germline CDR1 and CDR2: MNHNS and SASEGT. V was trimmed by 2 bases and J by 3 bases, leaving 11 bases between them. The CDR3 has 15 residues. This chain's CDR3 is CASSERGQYNQPQHF. The CDR3 nucleotides are TGTGCCAGCAGTGAACGGGGACAATACAATCAGCCCCAGCATTTT.